This TCR beta chain was profiled in a study of cytomegalovirus exposure and HLA in healthy donors (dated by TCRdb to about 2017). A note on the overall study: According to an earlier analysis of a few hundred of the donors, 200 million or so T cells yielded roughly 110 million unique TCR beta sequences and about 280 Gb of sequence data. Roughly 300 gigabases of sequencing data and tens of millions of unique TCR sequences were included in an early release covering several hundred HLA-typed donors. The genetic ancestry cluster associated with self-reported Caucasian donors included over 80% of the 398 genotyped donors. The study was designed to test whether signatures of past pathogen exposure could be identified by cataloging public T cell receptors. The T cell repertoires of under 750 subjects were profiled by immunosequencing and related to cytomegalovirus serostatus. In addition to the first cohort of 666 subjects, a separate validation cohort of 120 different subjects was used. The study combined high-throughput TCR immunosequencing, statistical association of individual TCRs with disease status, and machine learning to predict cytomegalovirus infection status. A later analysis re-analyzed previously published TCR beta repertoires from 660 or so donors and added high-resolution HLA genotyping to study TCR occurrence patterns. Rather than drawing on any new phenotypic data, the later analysis identified candidate immune exposures from TCR beta sequences and the way those sequences occurred across donors. In an earlier analysis of a few hundred of the donors, high-throughput TCR beta sequencing was used to judge whether each TCR beta V gene segment behaved as functional or pseudogenic. Alongside the repertoire data, information on donor age, sex, ethnicity and CMV serostatus was compiled. In a later genetic analysis, genome-wide SNP genotypes for about 55% of the 666 donors were used, and that subset was treated as a discovery cohort. All discovery cohort repertoires had been generated on a single sequencing platform. HLA typing covered class I and class II loci at four-digit resolution. The number of donors typed differed by locus, with about 629-630 for A, B, C, DRB1 and DQB1, around 500 for DQA1, 600 to 610 for DPA1, and 400 to 490 for DPB1. Five DR-DQ haplotypes were treated as single units for association and clustering because of strong linkage in the cohort. On average, about 200,000 unique TCR beta nucleotide sequences were sequenced per donor among some 430 genotyped donors of the cohort, with roughly a sixth of those sequences being non-productive.

The cohort was made up of roughly 670 healthy bone marrow donors. Cohort members were all nominally healthy when sampled, although unrecorded immune exposures were likely present. The donor was CMV seronegative and belonged to the group of under 400 seronegative cohort members. Every donor gave a peripheral blood sample, and the peripheral blood mononuclear cells from that sample were used for TCR beta sequencing. The Qiagen DNeasy Blood Extraction Kit was used to extract genomic DNA from the blood cell samples. V sheds 2 bases and J sheds 1 base, leaving 8 bases between their ends. The germline V gene (reference sequence) supplies CDR1 SEHNR and CDR2 FQNEAQ. From the cysteine up to the phenylalanine, the CDR3 has a length of 15 residues. Only CDR3 DNA is held: 45 bases, read in frame from base 1. What the study reported, not specific to this receptor: Some IMGT-functional V segments, including TRBV6-2 and TRBV6-3, could not be told apart with the 87-base-pair reads, so those segments were excluded. A further reported finding was that TCR beta sequences accurately predicted the HLA-A and HLA-B alleles for most subjects in the first cohort. Specific HLA alleles were associated with more than 15,000 TCR beta sequences at a false discovery rate of 0.05 in a later analysis. In a later analysis, several top co-occurrence clusters were reported to appear linked to parvovirus B19, influenza, CMV and Epstein-Barr virus. The classifier was reported to diagnose cytomegalovirus status with high specificity and sensitivity in both the original cohort and the validation cohort. A later genetic analysis associated a missense DCLRE1C variant with V-gene and J-gene trimming of TCR beta chains, and an independent cohort replicated the association. In a later analysis, the rate of TCR association differed among HLA loci, with DRB1 alleles having the most associated TCRs and HLA-C alleles having the fewest. Linkage disequilibrium might explain the correlated functional status among segregating V segments, but an unknown experimental factor could not be ruled out. A cluster of highly shared sequence variants was judged likely to represent a technical artifact of the sequencing pipeline. Presence/absence analyses assumed roughly uniform sequencing depth across donors, an assumption that may not hold. A total of fewer than 200 TCR beta chains were listed by the study as associated with cytomegalovirus. A later analysis found that HLA-associated TCR beta chains were more clonally expanded and had lower generation probabilities than equally common non-associated chains. In an earlier analysis of roughly 560 of the donors, most TCR beta V segments were observed in productive rearrangements about 87% or about 30% of the time, broadly matching IMGT annotations. Three of the identified cytomegalovirus-associated TCR beta chains were confirmed in vitro to be specific for cytomegalovirus antigens. Only TCR beta chains were sequenced in this cohort, and the absence of alpha or paired-chain data limited detectable features. Because counts were too low, about 18 rarely observed V segments, including chromosome 9 orphons, were excluded from the earlier analysis of roughly 580 of the donors. HLA typing was unavailable for some donors at each locus, so association tests used only the typed subset. Compared with the approximately 720-donor mean, donors in an Asian-associated ancestry cluster had fewer N-insertions in productive TCRs, according to a later genetic analysis. Across donors, most TCR sequences were observed very rarely, whereas some public TCRs were present in many individuals. Strong co-occurrence of HLA alleles, especially DR and DQ, made assigning TCR associations to individual alleles difficult. A later analysis found that most CMV-associated TCR beta chains appeared HLA-restricted, with HLA associations seemingly driven largely by CMV exposure. The authors suggested that the approach could potentially be extended to other disease states and immunological phenotypes. CMV serostatus was the only immune exposure information available for the cohort.

The protocol used for the library was the immunoSEQ multiplex PCR assay. For the multiplex PCR, a mixture combining 60 forward primers for TCR Vbeta segments and 13 reverse primers for TCR Jbeta segments was used. The CDR3 region of rearranged TCR beta genes was amplified from genomic DNA with a multiplex PCR assay. The Illumina HiSeq System was used to sequence the amplified TCR beta libraries as 87-base-pair reads. For the original study's pipeline: A later analysis counted about 80 million unique TCR beta chains across the 550 to 750 repertoires, and around 9.9 million of these chains were shared by at least two donors. To remove PCR and sequencing errors, raw reads were error-corrected and collapsed into unique sequences using a nearest-neighbor algorithm that merged closely related sequences. To assign V, D and J gene segments, CDR3 sequences were aligned to IMGT reference sequences. For a sequence to be retained, at least a six-nucleotide match to both a V gene segment and a J gene segment was required. A rearrangement was called productive if the CDR3 had no stop codons and remained in frame with V and J, and every other rearrangement was called non-productive. CDR3 was defined by IMGT convention, running from the second conserved V-encoded cysteine to the conserved J-encoded phenylalanine. The earlier analysis of a few hundred of the donors excluded sequences that lacked an unambiguous match to a single V gene segment. In an earlier analysis of 450 to 700 of the donors, V segments were called functional above 56.7% productive rearrangements and were called segregating when the between-donor standard deviation exceeded 5%. A statistical classification framework was built for diagnosing cytomegalovirus status from the catalog of TCR beta chain sequences. A later analysis assigned V and J genes by comparing TCR nucleotide sequences with IMGT/GENE-DB human TR gene sequences. Using the TCRdist pipeline, a later analysis assigned CDR3 sequences along with most-parsimonious VDJ recombination scenarios. In a later analysis, each TCR beta chain was defined by its CDR3 amino acid sequence together with its V-gene family, and reads lacking a unique V-gene family were excluded. In a later analysis, 450 to 600 highly shared, low-generation-probability nucleotide sequences were removed to address suspected cross-contamination and a sequencing artifact. In a later analysis, a clonal expansion index was calculated for each public chain from normalized within-repertoire ranks of inferred template counts. In a later analysis, generation probabilities were computed with a VDJ recombination model fitted to out-of-frame rearrangements, and the resulting probabilities were checked against IGoR. Hypergeometric tests were used in a later analysis to score TCR-TCR, TCR-HLA and TCR-CMV co-occurrence, with a repertoire-size bias correction applied to the TCR pairs. In a later analysis, false discovery rates were estimated by permuting HLA or CMV assignments 20 times. A later analysis grouped co-occurring TCRs with DBSCAN, adding TCRdist sequence similarity when clustering within HLA-allele-positive subsets. Repertoires with fewer than 30,000 or more than 120,000 public chains were left out of co-occurrence clustering, as were a few repertoires with anomalous nucleotide sharing. This is the immuneACCESS table as TCRdb keeps it, with only in-frame sequences that have V and J called. A part of the clones is gone; compared with another copy, unresolved V genes explain less than half, and the rest is unexplained. V, J and clone size were drawn from that table, and D and trimming were deduced from the DNA. Recorded for this sample are about 150,000 clones; approximately 79% of them occurred a single time. Jointly, the top ten make up less than 3.5% of the sample.

The table lists this clone with a count of one. Its recognized antigen is unknown. No per-base quality is available; no much larger clone lies one base away. The TCR originated in a woman aged 25-40 years in good health and CMV-seronegative. Material for sequencing was PBMCs. The chain links TRBV7-9 with TRBJ1-4; no D segment can be confidently identified. The CDR3 region reads CASSLSVGTNEKLFF. The DNA sequence follows: TGTGCCAGCAGCTTATCCGTCGGAACTAATGAAAAACTGTTTTTT.